These 30 T cell receptor beta chains were all obtained from the same sample, sequenced in a study of blood T cell repertoires in COVID-19 (TCRdb year 2020). Library preparation used the immunoSEQ multiplex PCR assay. Entries here come from immuneACCESS through TCRdb and include only in-frame sequences with V and J called. Some clones fail to appear in such tables; in the studies checked, an unresolved V gene covers under half of the shortfall, and the cause of the remainder is unknown. Recorded for this sample are 250,000 to 400,000 clones; 85% to 90% of them occurred a single time. The biggest ten clones account for 2.5% to 3% of the sample. Sequencing was carried out using peripheral blood. The receptors come from a young woman with COVID-19, enrolled during active disease.

The CDR3 loop is CASSEQGANYEQYF. CDR3 coding DNA: TGCGCCAGCAGTGAACAGGGGGCGAACTACGAGCAGTACTTC. This chain uses TRBV10-1 with TRBJ2-7, with 9 bases matching TRBD1. This CDR3 contains 14 residues. Germline values: CDR1 WNHNN, CDR2 SYGVQD (reference sequence). V was clipped by 3 bases and J by 3 bases; unmatched bases: 3.

V usage is TRBV7-7 and J usage is TRBJ2-1; TRBD2 matches at 9 bases. From germline, CDR1 is SSHAT and CDR2 FNYEAQ (reference sequence). J was trimmed by 7 bases and V by 5 bases; bases with no gene match: 9. CDR3 length: 15 amino acids. In DNA form, the CDR3 reads TGTGCCAGCAGCAAGGGGCGGGAGGGCCTAAATGAGCAGTTCTTC. It is translated as CASSKGREGLNEQFF.

This clone was counted once. This chain connects TRBV7-9 to TRBJ2-1, with unresolved D. CDR1 and CDR2 from the germline V gene are SEHNR and FQNEAQ (reference sequence). The CDR3 totals 14 residues. V lost 2 bases, J lost 6 bases, and 11 bases lay in between. This chain's CDR3 is CASSLLGLLNEQFF. CDR3 DNA: TGTGCCAGCAGCTTATTGGGCCTTCTCAATGAGCAGTTCTTC.

The chain joins TRBV6-5 to TRBJ2-7; 10 bases are a match to TRBD1. This CDR3 contains 14 residues. After removal of 6 bases from V and 6 bases from J, the junction contained 8 bases not matched to a gene. Germline lookup yields CDR1 MNHEY and CDR2 SVGAGI. CDR3 in DNA: TGTGCCAGCAGCTTTAAGGACAGGGGGGGCGAGCAGTACTTC. Residues: CASSFKDRGGEQYF.

The chain recombines TRBV19 with TRBJ1-3; 9 nucleotides line up with TRBD1. The V gene's germline CDR1 is LNHDA and CDR2 SQIVND (reference sequence). V shed 3 bases, J shed 2 bases, and the junction held 11 bases outside the gene matches. This CDR3 has 18 residues. The CDR3 DNA follows: TGTGCCAGTAGTATCGCCGGGACAGGGAGTGATACTGGAAACACCATATATTTT. Its translation is CASSIAGTGSDTGNTIYF.

This clone was recorded once. The chain employs TRBV27 and TRBJ1-5; possibly TRBD1 for D (6 bases). The CDR3 is 14 amino acids. From germline, CDR1 is MNHEY and CDR2 SMNVEV (reference sequence). V lost 3 bases, J lost 6 bases, and 12 bases lay in between. CDR3 amino acids: CASSLAGGGQPQHF. The CDR3, as DNA: TGTGCCAGCAGTTTGGCGGGGGGCGGTCAGCCCCAGCATTTT.

The chain recombines TRBV7-9 with TRBJ2-1; 7 positions match TRBD1. The CDR3 runs to 15 residues. The V gene's germline CDR1 is SEHNR and CDR2 FQNEAQ (reference sequence). J lost 2 bases, V lost 2 bases, and 3 bases had no gene match. Written as DNA, the CDR3 is TGTGCCAGCAGCTTACCAGGGGGACCCTACAATGAGCAGTTCTTC. Encoded protein: CASSLPGGPYNEQFF.

This clone was counted once. This chain connects TRBV29-1 to TRBJ1-2; 8 positions agree with TRBD1. This CDR3 comprises 14 residues. The ends lost 1 base at V and 7 bases at J; junction bases unmatched: 8. The V gene's germline CDR1 is SQVTM and CDR2 ANQGSEA. CDR3 sequence: CSVEGQGAWGGYTF. The CDR3 coding sequence is TGCAGCGTTGAAGGTCAGGGGGCATGGGGTGGCTACACCTTC.

Regarding this clone: The sample contains more than one DNA sequence encoding this CDR3. The CDR3 nucleotides read TGCGCCAGCAGCCCGCGCGGGGGCACTGAAGCTTTCTTT. Its protein is CASSPRGGTEAFF. This chain uses TRBV5-1 with TRBJ1-1, with D possibly TRBD1 on 5 matching bases. The CDR3 runs 13 residues. The germline CDR1 and CDR2 sequences are SGHRS and YFSETQ. Trimming pared 4 bases from V and 4 bases from J, leaving 11 bases between.

V and J are TRBV5-4 and TRBJ2-7; 8 bases map to TRBD2. CDR1 and CDR2 (germline): SGHNT, YYREEE (reference sequence). There are 14 residues in the CDR3. Trimming at V came to 1 base and at J to 2 bases, leaving 2 bases not matched to a gene. The CDR3, as DNA: TGTGCCAGCAGCTTGTCAGCGGGAGCCTACGAGCAGTACTTC. Amino acid sequence: CASSLSAGAYEQYF.

The chain uses TRBV28 and TRBJ1-5, with D possibly TRBD1 on 6 matching bases. With 3 bases removed from V and 2 bases from J, the gap between germline ends came to 11 bases. The CDR3 runs 15 residues. CDR1 is MDHEN and CDR2 is SYDVKM in the germline V gene. The CDR3 region is CASSFSRGGNQPQHF. The CDR3 DNA reads as TGTGCCAGCAGTTTTTCCAGGGGAGGCAATCAGCCCCAGCATTTT.

The chain uses TRBV7-3 and TRBJ2-7, with 10 bases aligning to TRBD1. The V segment lost 5 bases and the J segment 0 bases; nucleotides outside the gene matches: 4. Looked up from germline, CDR1 is SGHTA and CDR2 is FQGTGA. CDR3 size: 15 residues. The CDR3 loop is CASSIGTGVSYEQYF. The CDR3 DNA sequence: TGTGCCAGCAGCATAGGGACAGGGGTCTCCTACGAGCAGTACTTC. The full variable domain, rest sourced from reference TRBV7-3 and TRBJ2-7, is GAGVSQTPSNKVTEKGKYVELRCDPISGHTALYWYRQSLGQGPEFLIYFQGTGAADDSGLPNDRFFAVRPEGSVSTLKIQRTERGDSAVYLCASSIGTGVSYEQYFGPGTRLTVT.

The V gene is TRBV27, the J gene TRBJ2-3; D is uncertain. Trimming took 10 bases from V and 1 from J, leaving 15 bases between them. Germline assignment: CDR1 MNHEY and CDR2 SMNVEV (reference sequence). There are 14 residues in the CDR3. The DNA of the CDR3 is TGTGCCACCCGCAGGCTCGCTGGCACAGATACGCAGTATTTT. Protein: CATRRLAGTDTQYF.

The chain employs TRBV11-3 and TRBJ2-7, with 10 nucleotides matching TRBD1. Germline-derived CDR1 and CDR2 are SGHNT and YENEEA. The CDR3 extends over 15 amino acids. The V gene end was trimmed by 1 base and the J gene end by 3 bases; junction bases not matched to a gene: 3. In DNA, the CDR3 is TGTGCCAGCAGCTTAGGTGGGACAGGGGACTACGAGCAGTACTTC. Translation: CASSLGGTGDYEQYF.

This rearrangement joins TRBV18 to TRBJ2-1, with 9 bases fitting TRBD2. Germline CDR1 reads KGHSH; CDR2 reads LQKENI. Trimming took 1 base from V and 5 from J; bases not matched to a gene: 3. The CDR3 is 15 amino acids. The CDR3 DNA sequence: TGTGCCAGCTCACCACGGCCTAGCGGGAACAATGAGCAGTTCTTC. Its translation is CASSPRPSGNNEQFF.

This chain connects TRBV2 to TRBJ2-7; 7 bases line up with TRBD2. Trimming cost V 6 bases and J 5 bases; bases outside gene matches: 4. The CDR3 loop spans 12 amino acids. The germline gives CDR1 SNHLY, CDR2 FYNNEI. The CDR3 region has the DNA TGTGCCAGCAGGCGGGGGATGAACGAGCAGTACTTC. It yields the protein CASRRGMNEQYF.

The chain uses TRBV10-3 and TRBJ2-2; TRBD2 agrees at 7 bases. The CDR3 runs to 17 residues. Per the germline V gene, CDR1 is ENHRY and CDR2 is SYGVKD. After removal of 2 bases from V and 5 bases from J, the junction contained 11 bases not matched to a gene. CDR3: CAISELVGGSATGELFF. The CDR3 DNA follows: TGTGCCATCAGTGAGCTGGTCGGCGGGAGTGCAACCGGGGAGCTGTTTTTT.

This clone was detected once. The genes are TRBV19 and TRBJ1-5; TRBD1 matches 9 bases. In germline, CDR1 is LNHDA, CDR2 SQIVND (reference sequence). V was pared by 5 bases and J by 3 bases, with 8 bases of the junction left unmatched. The CDR3 has 16 residues. The CDR3 DNA sequence: TGTGCCAGTAGTGGGACAGGGATCTGGAACAATCAGCCCCAGCATTTT. This encodes CASSGTGIWNNQPQHF. The full variable domain, completed using reference TRBV19 and TRBJ1-5, is DGGITQSPKYLFRKEGQNVTLSCEQNLNHDAMYWYRQDPGQGLRLIYYSQIVNDFQKGDIAEGYSVSREKKESFPLTVTSAQKNPTAFYLCASSGTGIWNNQPQHFGDGTRLSIL.

The V call is TRBV4-1, the J call TRBJ1-1; TRBD1 aligns across 10 bases. CDR3 length equals 16 residues. Germline loops: CDR1 MGHRA, CDR2 YSYEKL. The J segment lost 4 bases and the V segment lost 0 bases, leaving 5 bases of the junction unmatched. The CDR3, as DNA: TGCGCCAGCAGCCAAGAAAGGACAGGGGGAGTCACTGAAGCTTTCTTT. Protein sequence: CASSQERTGGVTEAFF.

About this clone: The junction does not match germline at one end; this may be a read error. The genes are TRBV7-8 and TRBJ1-2, with TRBD1 identical over 7 bases. This CDR3 is built from 14 residues. The germline CDR1 and CDR2 sequences are SGHVS and FQNEAQ. The CDR3 sequence: CASSLGTAIFGYTF. DNA for the CDR3: TGTGCCAGCAGTTTAGGGACAGCGATTTTTGGCTACACCTTC.

The CDR3 bases are TGTGCCAGCAGCTCTAACAGGGGGGGCTACACCTTC. It encodes CASSSNRGGYTF. V is TRBV11-2 and J is TRBJ1-2, with 8 bases aligning to TRBD1. The CDR3 extends over 12 amino acids. J gave up 8 bases and V 4 bases, and 3 bases lay outside the gene matches. Germline values: CDR1 SGHAT, CDR2 FQNNGV.

The gene calls are TRBV5-1 and TRBJ2-1, with D unclear. The CDR3 length is 14 residues. Looked up from germline, CDR1 is SGHRS and CDR2 is YFSETQ. Trimming stripped 0 bases from V and 7 bases from J, with 11 bases between. In nucleotides, the CDR3 is TGCGCCAGCAGCTTGGAATTCGTAGATAATGAGCAGTTCTTC. Translated, it gives CASSLEFVDNEQFF.

Here the CDR3 DNA reads TGTGCCAGCAGCTTAGGGCTCGCTAGCGGGCACACAGATACGCAGTATTTT. This translates into CASSLGLASGHTDTQYF. The chain has TRBV11-2 and TRBJ2-3, with 8 bases aligning to TRBD2. CDR1 SGHAT and CDR2 FQNNGV come from the germline V gene. V shed 1 base, J shed 2 bases, and the junction held 8 bases outside the gene matches. The CDR3 sequence is 17 residues long.

The chain couples TRBV2 to TRBJ2-1, with 7 bases aligning to TRBD2. This CDR3 has 14 amino acids. Looked up from germline, CDR1 is SNHLY and CDR2 is FYNNEI. J gave up 8 bases and V 5 bases, and 9 bases lay outside the gene matches. The CDR3 loop is CASSLPGLTYEQFF. CDR3 DNA sequence: TGTGCCAGCAGTCTACCGGGACTAACGTATGAGCAGTTCTTC.

The chain carries TRBV29-1 and TRBJ2-5; 10 bases align to TRBD1. Trimming at V came to 4 bases and at J to 5 bases, leaving 4 bases not matched to a gene. CDR1 and CDR2 (germline): SQVTM, ANQGSEA. This CDR3 has 13 amino acids. The chain's CDR3 is CSVGQGAGETQYF. The CDR3 DNA is TGCAGCGTTGGACAGGGGGCCGGGGAGACCCAGTACTTC.

The gene calls are TRBV24-1 and TRBJ2-7, with 12 nucleotides matching TRBD2. This CDR3 is built from 16 residues. Trimming removed 2 bases from V and 4 bases from J; junction bases left unmatched: 5. The V gene's germline CDR1 is KGHDR and CDR2 SFDVKD. In DNA form, the CDR3 reads TGTGCCACCAGTGATTCTAGCGGGAGGGATCTTTACGAGCAGTACTTC. Translated: CATSDSSGRDLYEQYF.

The rearrangement uses TRBV5-8 and TRBJ2-5; TRBD1 aligns across 9 bases. Trimming took 1 base from V and 1 from J; bases not matched to a gene: 2. Germline loops: CDR1 SGHTS, CDR2 YDEGEE. CDR3 size: 15 residues. CDR3 region: CASSLRGQGQETQYF. CDR3 nucleotide sequence: TGTGCCAGCAGCTTGAGGGGACAGGGCCAAGAGACCCAGTACTTC.

V is TRBV28 and J is TRBJ2-1, with TRBD1 matching over 8 bases. The CDR3 has 13 amino acids. CDR1 MDHEN and CDR2 SYDVKM come from the germline V gene. V was clipped by 8 bases and J by 6 bases; unmatched bases: 6. CDR3 coding DNA: TGTGCCAGCCTTAGGACAGGGAGCAATGAGCAGTTCTTC. This translates into CASLRTGSNEQFF. Full variable domain (remainder filled in from reference TRBV28 and TRBJ2-1): DVKVTQSSRYLVKRTGEKVFLECVQDMDHENMFWYRQDPGLGLRLIYFSYDVKMKEKGDIPEGYSVSREKKERFSLILESASTNQTSMYLCASLRTGSNEQFFGPGTRLTVL.

The rearrangement uses TRBV9 and TRBJ2-7; maybe TRBD2 (5 bases). The germline V gene encodes CDR1 SGDLS and CDR2 YYNGEE. The germline V and J ends were trimmed by 5 bases and 5 bases, with 14 bases remaining between them. CDR3 length: 13 amino acids. CDR3 sequence: CASSELPGDEQYF. DNA for the CDR3: TGTGCCAGCAGTGAACTTCCCGGGGACGAGCAGTACTTC.

The chain couples TRBV13 to TRBJ2-5, with 8 bases aligning to TRBD1. The CDR3 runs 13 residues. The trim removed 4 bases at V and 4 bases at J, leaving 2 bases unmatched. In germline, CDR1 is PRHDT, CDR2 FYEKMQ (reference sequence). In DNA, the CDR3 is TGTGCCAGCAGCTCCGACAGGGGAGAGACCCAGTACTTC. Translation gives CASSSDRGETQYF.